This T cell receptor (beta chain) was profiled in a study of blood T cell repertoires in COVID-19. Study-level information: Acute-phase and convalescent COVID-19 samples originated in the United States, Italy and Spain.

The germline CDR1 and CDR2 sequences are KGHSH and LQKENI. This CDR3 is 18 amino acids long. Deletions cut 3 bases from V and 2 bases from J, with 17 bases between. Clones were sequenced by immunoSEQ multiplex PCR, and TCRdb holds only the in-frame ones, with some missing. The table lists approximately 150,000 clones, approximately 87% of them singletons. J is TRBJ2-6 and V is TRBV18; D is possibly TRBD1 (6 bases). The receptor was derived from a man aged 50 to 60 who had recovered from COVID-19. The specimen sequenced was peripheral blood. The CDR3 loop is CASSPVRGIRAGANVLTF. Here the CDR3 DNA reads TGTGCCAGCTCACCGGTCAGGGGTATTCGAGCTGGGGCCAACGTCCTGACTTTC. The full variable domain, its missing parts supplied by reference TRBV18 and TRBJ2-6, is NAGVMQNPRHLVRRRGQEARLRCSPMKGHSHVYWYRQLPEEGLKFMVYLQKENIIDESGMPKERFSAEFPKEGPSILRIQQVVRGDSAAYFCASSPVRGIRAGANVLTFGAGSRLTVL.